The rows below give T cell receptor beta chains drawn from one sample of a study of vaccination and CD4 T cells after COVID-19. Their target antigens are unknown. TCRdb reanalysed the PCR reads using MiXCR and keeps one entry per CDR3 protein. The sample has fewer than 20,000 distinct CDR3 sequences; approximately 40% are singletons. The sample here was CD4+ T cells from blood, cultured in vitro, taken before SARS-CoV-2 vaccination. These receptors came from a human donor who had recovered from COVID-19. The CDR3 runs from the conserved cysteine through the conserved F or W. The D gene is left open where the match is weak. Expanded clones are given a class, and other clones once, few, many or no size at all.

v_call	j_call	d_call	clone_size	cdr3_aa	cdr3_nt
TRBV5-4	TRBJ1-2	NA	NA	CASSLGDYGYTF	TGTGCCAGCAGCTTGGGGGACTATGGCTACACCTTC
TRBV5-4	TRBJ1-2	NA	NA	CASSQTGLANYGYTF	TGTGCCAGCAGCCAAACAGGGTTAGCTAACTATGGCTACACCTTC
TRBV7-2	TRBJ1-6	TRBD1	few	CASSPRQGFNSPLHF	TGTGCCAGCAGCCCTCGACAGGGGTTTAATTCACCCCTCCACTTT
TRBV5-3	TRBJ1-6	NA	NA	CARTHTQKNNSPLHF	TGTGCCAGAACCCACACACAGAAAAATAATTCACCCCTCCACTTT
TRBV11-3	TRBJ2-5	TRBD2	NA	CASSLLGRGAETQYF	TGTGCCAGCAGCTTATTGGGGCGGGGGGCGGAGACCCAGTACTTC
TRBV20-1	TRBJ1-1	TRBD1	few	CSASRTGVNTEAFF	TGCAGTGCTTCCCGGACAGGGGTGAACACTGAAGCTTTCTTT
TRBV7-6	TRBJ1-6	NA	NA	CASSFGDSSYNSPLHF	TGTGCCAGCAGCTTCGGAGATAGCTCCTATAATTCACCCCTCCACTTT
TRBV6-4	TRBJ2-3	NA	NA	CAQRVDTQYF	TGTGCCCAGAGGGTAGATACGCAGTATTTT
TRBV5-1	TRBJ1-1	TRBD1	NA	CASSLGDRINTEAFF	TGCGCCAGCAGCTTGGGGGACAGAATCAACACTGAAGCTTTCTTT
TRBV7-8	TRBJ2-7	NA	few	CASSLGGRGEQYF	TGTGCCAGCAGCTTAGGGGGGAGAGGGGAGCAGTACTTC
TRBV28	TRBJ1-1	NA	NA	CASSTGPTEAFF	TGTGCCAGCAGTACAGGGCCCACTGAAGCTTTCTTT
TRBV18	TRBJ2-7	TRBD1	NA	CASSPQRQGVHEQYF	TGTGCCAGCTCACCACAAAGGCAGGGGGTCCACGAGCAGTACTTC
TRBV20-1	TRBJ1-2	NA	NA	CSAMNPPYGYTF	TGCAGTGCCATGAATCCCCCCTATGGCTACACCTTC
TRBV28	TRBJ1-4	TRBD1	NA	CASSYVQGNEKLFF	TGTGCCAGCAGTTATGTACAGGGGAATGAAAAACTGTTTTTT
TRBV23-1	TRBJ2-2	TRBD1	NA	CATAGQGICTGELFF	TGCGCCACGGCCGGACAGGGGATTTGCACCGGGGAGCTGTTTTTT
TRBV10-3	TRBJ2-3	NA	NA	CAISKTPTYTDTQYF	TGTGCCATCAGTAAGACACCTACTTACACAGATACGCAGTATTTT
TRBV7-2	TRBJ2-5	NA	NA	CASSYAGNQETQYF	TGTGCCAGCAGCTACGCTGGAAACCAAGAGACCCAGTACTTC
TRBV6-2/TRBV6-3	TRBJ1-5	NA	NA	CASSYSESTNQPQHF	TGTGCCAGCAGTTACTCGGAGTCAACGAATCAGCCCCAGCATTTT
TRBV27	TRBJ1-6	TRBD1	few	CASSPTGTGGAVVGHNSPLHF	TGTGCCAGCAGTCCGACCGGGACAGGGGGCGCGGTGGTCGGACATAATTCACCCCTCCACTTT
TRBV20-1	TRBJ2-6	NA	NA	CSASPVSSSGANVLTF	TGCAGTGCTAGTCCAGTCTCGAGCTCTGGGGCCAACGTCCTGACTTTC
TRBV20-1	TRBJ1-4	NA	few	CSARGGRGEKLFF	TGCAGTGCGAGGGGTGGGAGAGGGGAAAAACTGTTTTTT
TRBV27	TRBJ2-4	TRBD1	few	CASSKTGIAKNIQYF	TGTGCCAGCAGTAAGACAGGGATAGCCAAAAACATTCAGTACTTC
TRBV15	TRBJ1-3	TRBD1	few	CATSRDRIGQGTGNTIYF	TGTGCCACCAGCAGAGACAGGATTGGACAGGGGACTGGAAACACCATATATTTT
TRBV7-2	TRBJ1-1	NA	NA	CASSQLRAQDTEAFF	TGTGCCAGCAGCCAACTCAGGGCCCAGGACACTGAAGCTTTCTTT
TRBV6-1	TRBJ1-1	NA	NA	CASTPNLGSGQLNTEAFF	TGTGCCAGCACCCCGAATCTGGGATCGGGCCAGCTGAACACTGAAGCTTTCTTT
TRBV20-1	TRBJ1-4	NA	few	CSASSTASEKLFF	TGCAGTGCTAGTTCTACGGCGAGTGAAAAACTGTTTTTT
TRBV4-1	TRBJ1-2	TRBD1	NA	CASSLDRQGYGYTF	TGCGCCAGCAGCCTAGACAGACAGGGCTATGGCTACACCTTC
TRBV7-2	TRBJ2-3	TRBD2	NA	CASSSGTSGARTDTQYF	TGTGCCAGCAGCTCCGGGACTAGCGGGGCCCGCACAGATACGCAGTATTTT
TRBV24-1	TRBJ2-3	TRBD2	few	CATSDQTSLTQYF	TGTGCCACCAGTGATCAGACTAGCCTGACGCAGTATTTT
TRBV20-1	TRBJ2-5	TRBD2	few	CSAHRRPGGETQYF	TGCAGTGCTCACCGTAGACCGGGGGGAGAGACCCAGTACTTC
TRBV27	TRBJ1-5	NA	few	CASSLSTGIYEPQHF	TGTGCCAGCAGTTTATCTACAGGGATATACGAGCCCCAGCATTTT
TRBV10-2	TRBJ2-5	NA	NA	CASSRDQSWGAETQYF	TGCGCCAGCAGTCGAGACCAGTCATGGGGGGCAGAGACCCAGTACTTC
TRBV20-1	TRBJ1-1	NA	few	CSARYGQSEAFF	TGCAGTGCTAGATATGGGCAGTCTGAAGCTTTCTTT
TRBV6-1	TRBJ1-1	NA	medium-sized	CASSRRGVAEAFF	TGTGCCAGCAGTCGCCGAGGGGTGGCTGAAGCTTTCTTT
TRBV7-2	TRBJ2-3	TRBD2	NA	CASSSGTSGGTDMQYF	TGTGCCAGCAGCTCAGGGACTAGCGGGGGCACAGATATGCAGTATTTT
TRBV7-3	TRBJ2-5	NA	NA	CASSPGGDGATQYF	TGTGCCAGCAGCCCAGGAGGGGACGGGGCGACCCAGTACTTC
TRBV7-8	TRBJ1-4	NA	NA	CASSFAGGTNEKLFF	TGTGCCAGCAGCTTCGCGGGAGGAACTAATGAAAAACTGTTTTTT
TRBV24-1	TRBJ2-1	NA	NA	CATSDLWGEQFF	TGTGCCACCAGTGATTTGTGGGGTGAGCAGTTCTTC
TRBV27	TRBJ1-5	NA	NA	CASTNSGRSNQPQHF	TGTGCCAGCACAAACAGCGGCAGGAGCAATCAGCCCCAGCATTTT
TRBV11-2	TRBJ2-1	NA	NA	CASSIRDFYNEQFF	TGTGCCAGCAGCATCCGGGACTTCTACAATGAGCAGTTCTTC
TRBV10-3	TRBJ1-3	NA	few	CAISEGRTSSGNTIYF	TGTGCCATCAGTGAGGGCAGAACCAGCTCTGGAAACACCATATATTTT
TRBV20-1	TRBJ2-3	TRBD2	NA	CSAQPGLVITDTQYF	TGCAGTGCGCAACCGGGACTAGTGATCACAGATACGCAGTATTTT
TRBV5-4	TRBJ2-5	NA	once	CASSLGLQETQYF	TGTGCCAGCAGCTTGGGACTGCAAGAGACCCAGTACTTC
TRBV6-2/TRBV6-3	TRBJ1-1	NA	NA	CASSYSGVQNTEAFF	TGTGCCAGCAGTTATAGCGGAGTCCAGAACACTGAAGCTTTCTTT
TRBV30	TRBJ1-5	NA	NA	CAWSGGYGNQPQHF	TGTGCCTGGAGCGGGGGGTACGGCAATCAGCCCCAGCATTTT
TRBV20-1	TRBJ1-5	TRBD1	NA	CSAKPSGGDQPQHF	TGCAGTGCTAAGCCTTCAGGGGGTGATCAGCCCCAGCATTTT
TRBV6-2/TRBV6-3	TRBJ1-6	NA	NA	CASSYSGRNSPLHF	TGTGCCAGCAGTTACTCGGGGCGGAATTCACCCCTCCACTTT
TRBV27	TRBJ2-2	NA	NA	CASSFGGNTGELFF	TGTGCCAGCAGCTTCGGGGGAAACACCGGGGAGCTGTTTTTT
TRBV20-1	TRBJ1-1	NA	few	CSVVRGPGGEAFF	TGCAGTGTCGTGCGGGGGCCCGGAGGGGAAGCTTTCTTT
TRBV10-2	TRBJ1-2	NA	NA	CASSENGSGYTF	TGCGCCAGCAGTGAAAACGGATCTGGCTACACCTTC
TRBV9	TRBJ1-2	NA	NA	CASGSGLGNYGYTF	TGTGCCAGCGGTTCTGGGTTGGGCAACTATGGCTATACCTTC
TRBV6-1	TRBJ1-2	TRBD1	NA	CATFLLRGHRGYTF	TGTGCCACCTTTCTTTTGAGGGGGCACAGGGGCTACACCTTC
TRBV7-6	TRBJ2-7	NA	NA	CASSGPLSSYEQYF	TGTGCCAGCAGCGGGCCCTTAAGCTCCTACGAGCAGTACTTC
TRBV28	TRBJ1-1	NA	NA	CASSLAGPGDEAFF	TGTGCCAGCAGTTTAGCCGGGCCCGGGGATGAAGCTTTCTTT
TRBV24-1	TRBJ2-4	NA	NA	CATAVGAKNIQYF	TGTGCCACAGCCGTGGGTGCCAAAAACATTCAGTACTTC
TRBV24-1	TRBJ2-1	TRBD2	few	CATSDSFTSGSYNEQFF	TGTGCCACCAGTGATTCGTTTACTAGCGGGTCCTACAATGAGCAGTTCTTC
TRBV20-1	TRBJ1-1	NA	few	CSARDSYREAFF	TGCAGTGCTAGGGATTCATACAGGGAAGCTTTCTTT